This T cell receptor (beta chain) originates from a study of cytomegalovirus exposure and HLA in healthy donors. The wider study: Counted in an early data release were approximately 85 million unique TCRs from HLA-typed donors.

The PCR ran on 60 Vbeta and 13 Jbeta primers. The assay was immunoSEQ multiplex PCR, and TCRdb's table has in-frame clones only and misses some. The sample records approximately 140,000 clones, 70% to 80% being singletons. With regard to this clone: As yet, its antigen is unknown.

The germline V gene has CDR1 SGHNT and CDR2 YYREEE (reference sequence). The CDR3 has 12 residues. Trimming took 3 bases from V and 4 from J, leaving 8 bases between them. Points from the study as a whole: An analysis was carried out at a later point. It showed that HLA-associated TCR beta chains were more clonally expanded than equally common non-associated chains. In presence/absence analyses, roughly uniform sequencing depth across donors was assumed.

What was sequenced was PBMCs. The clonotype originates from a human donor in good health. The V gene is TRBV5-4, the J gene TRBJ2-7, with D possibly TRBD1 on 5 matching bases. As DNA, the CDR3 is TGTGCCAGCAGCTCTGACAGTTACGAGCAGTACTTC. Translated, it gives CASSSDSYEQYF.